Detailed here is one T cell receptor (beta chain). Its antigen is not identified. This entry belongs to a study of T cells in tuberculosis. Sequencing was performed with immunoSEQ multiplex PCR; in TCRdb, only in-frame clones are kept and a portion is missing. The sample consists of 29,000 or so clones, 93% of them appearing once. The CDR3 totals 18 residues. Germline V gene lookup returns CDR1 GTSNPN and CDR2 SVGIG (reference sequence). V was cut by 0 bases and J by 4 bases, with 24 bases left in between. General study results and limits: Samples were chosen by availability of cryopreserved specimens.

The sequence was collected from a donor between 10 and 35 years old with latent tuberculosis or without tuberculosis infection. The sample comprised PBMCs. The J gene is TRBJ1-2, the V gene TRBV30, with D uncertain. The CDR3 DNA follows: TGTGCCTGGAGTGTTTGGAGTGGAGAAGGATTCTTCGCCTATGGCTACACCTTC. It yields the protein CAWSVWSGEGFFAYGYTF. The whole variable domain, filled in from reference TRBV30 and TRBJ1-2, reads SQTIHQWPATLVQPVGSPLSLECTVEGTSNPNLYWYRQAAGRGLQLLFYSVGIGQISSEVPQNLSASRPQDRQFILSSKKLLLSDSGFYLCAWSVWSGEGFFAYGYTFGSGTRLTVV.